These 2 T cell receptor beta chains were sequenced from one sample in a study of CD8+CD57+ T cells in acquired aplastic anemia listed by TCRdb under 2018. Sequencing instrument: Illumina HiSeq 2000. Genomic DNA was used as template for profiling of TCR beta VDJ combinations and CDR3 sequences. The raw public reads went through TCRdb reprocessing: fastp at Q25, MiXCR clone calling, in-frame beta chains kept. CDR3 protein sequences are deduplicated, and each keeps its most common genes and DNA. For this sample there are some 160,000 distinct CDR3 sequences; roughly 45% appear just once. The ten largest clones capture 2.5% to 4% of the sample. Expansion of CD8+CD57+ cells had been shown by flow cytometry in the patients chosen for sequencing. Sample: sorted CD4+, CD8+, or CD8+CD57+ T cells (not recorded which) from PBMCs. The receptors stem from a human donor with aplastic anemia.

This chain connects TRBV7-9 to TRBJ1-1, with a weak D call TRBD1 (5 bases). This CDR3 region has 13 residues. The germline CDR1 and CDR2 sequences are SEHNR and FQNEAQ (reference sequence). The V gene lost 1 base and the J gene lost 11 bases, with 14 bases spanning the gap. The CDR3 spells CASSLDFRGDAFF. The CDR3 bases are TGTGCCAGCAGCTTAGATTTTAGGGGAGACGCTTTCTTT. The whole variable domain, filled in from reference TRBV7-9 and TRBJ1-1, reads DTGVSQNPRHKITKRGQNVTFRCDPISEHNRLYWYRQTLGQGPEFLTYFQNEAQLEKSRLLSDRFSAERPKGSFSTLEIQRTEQGDSAMYLCASSLDFRGDAFFGQGTRLTVV.

The chain has TRBV9 and TRBJ2-3, with a weak D call TRBD2 (5 bases). Trimming took off 1 base at V and 1 base at J, with 19 bases between the two ends. The CDR3 runs to 18 residues. Germline V gene sequence: CDR1 SGDLS, CDR2 YYNGEE. CDR3 protein: CASSVTRQALEGTDTQYF. In nucleotides, the CDR3 is TGTGCCAGCAGCGTAACTCGGCAGGCCCTGGAGGGCACAGATACGCAGTATTTT.